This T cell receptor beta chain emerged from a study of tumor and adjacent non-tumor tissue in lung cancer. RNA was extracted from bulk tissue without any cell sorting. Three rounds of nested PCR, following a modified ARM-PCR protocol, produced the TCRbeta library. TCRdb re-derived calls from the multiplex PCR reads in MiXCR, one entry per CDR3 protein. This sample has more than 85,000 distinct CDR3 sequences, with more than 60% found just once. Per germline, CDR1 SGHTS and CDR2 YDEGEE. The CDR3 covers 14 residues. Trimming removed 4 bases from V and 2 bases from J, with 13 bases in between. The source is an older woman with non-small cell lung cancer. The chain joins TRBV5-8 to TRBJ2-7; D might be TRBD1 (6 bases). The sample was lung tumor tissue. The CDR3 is CASSRGQQTYEQYF. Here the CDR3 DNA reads TGTGCCAGCAGCCGGGGACAACAAACCTACGAGCAGTACTTC.